This TCR beta chain was profiled in a study of PD-1 blockade in classical Hodgkin lymphoma (TCRdb year 2020). The study in broad terms: The study used TCR beta sequencing and CyTOF to define a peripheral blood immune signature of response to PD-1 blockade in classical Hodgkin lymphoma. What the work shows at the level of the full study, not this receptor alone: Only a single clinical trial cohort was studied, and what caused the repertoire differences, possibly disease activity or prior therapy, remained undefined. Baseline TCR diversity was reported to be lower in newly diagnosed patients than in healthy donors, and even lower in relapsed/refractory patients.

Including the terminal cysteine and phenylalanine, the CDR3 comprises 16 residues. Only the CDR3 DNA stays, 48 bases, in frame from base 1. CDR1 and CDR2 are read off the germline V gene as SGHTA and FQGNSA. V and J lose 5 bases and 0 bases, and a span of 14 bases separates them. The time point label of this sample denotes: newly diagnosed, previously untreated cHL patient sample. Magnetic negative selection with a Miltenyi CD4+ T cell isolation kit was used to purify CD4+ T cells from thawed PBMCs. As a comparison group for the relapsed/refractory trial patients, PBMCs from patients with newly diagnosed, previously untreated classical Hodgkin lymphoma were sequenced. Peripheral blood was collected in 8 mL Vacutainer Cell Preparation Tubes, from which PBMCs were isolated by centrifugation and then cryopreserved. Purified CD4+ and CD8+ fractions were generated only in cases for which an additional PBMC sample was available. Magnetically labelled cells were removed on LS columns in a quadroMACS separator, and the flow-through was collected as the purified fraction.

Remarks on this clone: Its cognate antigen has yet to be identified. No much larger clonotype is one base removed from it; base qualities were not supplied.

The Qiagen DNeasy kit was used to extract genomic DNA both from unsorted PBMCs and from the negatively selected CD4+ and CD8+ fractions. TCR beta CDR3 regions were amplified by immunoSEQ multiplex PCR using primers annealing to V and J segments. A synthetic immune receptor repertoire was used to minimize amplification bias, and any residual bias was removed computationally once sequencing was done. The published analysis was carried out like this. Repertoire diversity was quantified as the Shannon entropy index using custom Python scripts. Unsorted, CD4+ and CD8+ repertoires were examined separately, except in combined analyses, for which CD4+ and CD8+ sequences were merged in silico. TCRdb retrieved this table from immuneACCESS and kept in-frame rearrangements only. Not all clones are present; in checked studies, unresolved V genes account for under half, and no reason is known for the remainder. Clone size and V and J calls were adopted from that table, with D and trimming inferred from the DNA. Within this sample are around 30,000 clones, with around nine tenths of them counted one time only. The ten most abundant clones make up around 0.21% of the sample.

This TCR was sampled from a human donor with classical Hodgkin lymphoma. The source material was CD4+ T cells from blood. The rearrangement joined TRBV7-2 to TRBJ2-1, with TRBD1 tentatively as D gene (6 bases match). In nucleotide form, the sequence is TGTGCCAGCAGCCCTGGGGGCGGGCTCTCCTACAATGAGCAGTTCTTC. Translated, this gives CASSPGGGLSYNEQFF.